Described below is a single TCR beta chain sequence and its context. These data originate in a study of cytotoxic CD8 clonotypes in ibrutinib-treated CLL. The assay was immunoSEQ multiplex PCR, and TCRdb's table has in-frame clones only and misses some. In the table there are approximately 300,000 clones, approximately 80% of which are singletons. This CDR3 contains 14 residues. CDR1 is MRHNA and CDR2 is SNTAGT in the germline V gene. The J segment lost 10 bases and the V segment lost 6 bases, leaving 10 bases of the junction unmatched. This material consisted of PBMCs, taken before ibrutinib treatment. The chain has TRBV6-4 and TRBJ2-1, with TRBD2 identical over 9 bases. The sequence was obtained from a human donor with chronic lymphocytic leukemia. DNA of the CDR3: TGTGCCAGCAGCCCCCGGCGGGAGGGAGGGGAGCAGTTCTTC. This encodes CASSPRREGGEQFF.